These 27 T cell receptor beta chains share one sample of origin, sequenced in a study of blood T cell repertoires in COVID-19. TCRdb's table, derived via immunoSEQ multiplex PCR, lists solely in-frame clones and lacks some. The sample carries roughly 120,000 clones, roughly four fifths recorded once. Input material: peripheral blood. These receptors were taken from a human donor in a cohort sampled during active COVID-19.

The rearrangement uses TRBV6-1 and TRBJ1-2, with D possibly matching TRBD1 (5 bases). The CDR3 totals 15 residues. Per the germline V gene, CDR1 is MNHNS and CDR2 is SASEGT. Deletions cut 1 base from V and 7 bases from J, with 16 bases between. The CDR3 spells CASSEGKGVARGYTF. The DNA for the CDR3 is TGTGCCAGCAGTGAAGGAAAAGGGGTAGCTCGTGGCTACACCTTC.

The chain employs TRBV12-3 or TRBV12-4 and TRBJ2-3, with TRBD2 as a possible D gene (5 bases). This CDR3 is 13 amino acids long. Between the trimmed V and J ends, which lost 4 bases and 2 bases, there was a span of 7 bases. The CDR3 is CASSWGDTDTQYF. DNA for the CDR3: TGTGCCAGCAGTTGGGGAGACACAGATACGCAGTATTTT.

The chain uses TRBV5-1 and TRBJ1-5; 8 positions agree with TRBD1. The CDR3 has 15 residues. J was trimmed by 3 bases and V by 4 bases; bases with no gene match: 6. Per the germline V gene, CDR1 is SGHRS and CDR2 is YFSETQ. The CDR3 loop reads CASSKGQGVNQPQHF. Written as DNA, the CDR3 is TGCGCCAGCAGCAAAGGACAGGGAGTCAATCAGCCCCAGCATTTT.

The CDR3, as DNA: TGTGCCAGTAGCCGGTCGGGGACAGGGATCCACGAGCAGTACTTC. It yields the protein CASSRSGTGIHEQYF. The chain recombines TRBV19 with TRBJ2-7; TRBD1 agrees at 9 bases. Germline trimming cut 6 bases from V and 5 bases from J; bases unmatched to any gene: 11. The CDR3 contains 15 residues. Per germline, CDR1 LNHDA and CDR2 SQIVND (reference sequence).

DNA for the CDR3: TGTGCCAGCAGTTTAGGGGGGGGCACCGGGGAGCTGTTTTTT. It encodes CASSLGGGTGELFF. V is TRBV27 and J is TRBJ2-2; 7 nucleotides align to TRBD2. CDR1 is MNHEY, CDR2 SMNVEV, per germline (reference sequence). There are 14 residues in the CDR3. V lost 2 bases, J lost 4 bases, and 1 base stayed unmatched.

The V gene is TRBV2, the J gene TRBJ1-2; a possible D gene is TRBD1 (6 bases). This CDR3 has 12 residues. Looked up from germline, CDR1 is SNHLY and CDR2 is FYNNEI. V gave up 7 bases and J gave up 8 bases, with 14 bases separating them. The chain's CDR3 is CASTTDSAGYTF. As DNA, the CDR3 is TGTGCCAGCACCACGGACAGCGCCGGCTACACCTTC.

In this sample, this clone turned up a few times. V usage is TRBV6-2 or TRBV6-3 and J usage is TRBJ1-5; D not certain. Germline V gives CDR1 MNHEY, CDR2 SVGEGT. The CDR3 is made up of 12 amino acids. V lost 2 bases to trimming and J lost 9 bases, with 8 bases between them. This CDR3 reads CASSYDAGPQHF. As DNA, the CDR3 is TGTGCCAGCAGTTACGATGCAGGGCCCCAGCATTTT.

The rearrangement uses TRBV5-1 and TRBJ2-3; TRBD2 matches 9 bases. Per the germline V gene, CDR1 is SGHRS and CDR2 is YFSETQ. J was trimmed by 4 bases and V by 3 bases; bases with no gene match: 12. The CDR3 has 17 amino acids. CDR3 amino acids: CASSWEGGGGAADTQYF. The CDR3 DNA follows: TGCGCCAGCAGCTGGGAAGGTGGCGGGGGGGCCGCAGATACGCAGTATTTT.

The rearrangement links TRBV13 to TRBJ2-3; 7 nucleotides line up with TRBD1. The CDR3 has 16 residues. The germline gives CDR1 PRHDT, CDR2 FYEKMQ (reference sequence). Trimming removed 5 bases from V and 0 bases from J; junction bases left unmatched: 8. CDR3 sequence reads: CASSTRTGYSTDTQYF. In DNA form, the CDR3 reads TGTGCCAGCAGCACACGGACAGGTTACAGCACAGATACGCAGTATTTT.

This sequence joins TRBV12-3 or TRBV12-4 and TRBJ1-5; D possibly corresponds to TRBD1 (6 bases). The germline V and J ends were trimmed by 7 bases and 6 bases, with 10 bases remaining between them. The CDR3 spans 12 residues. The CDR3 DNA is TGTGCCAGCAAACAGGGTCTTCAGCCCCAGCATTTT. As protein: CASKQGLQPQHF.

The chain combines TRBV6-2 or TRBV6-3 with TRBJ1-3; 9 bases line up with TRBD1. This CDR3 is 17 amino acids long. CDR1 is MNHEY and CDR2 is SVGEGT in the germline V gene. J lost 0 bases, V lost 5 bases, and 8 bases had no gene match. The CDR3 protein is CASSDSTGGHSGNTIYF. The CDR3, as DNA: TGTGCCAGCAGTGATTCTACAGGGGGCCACTCTGGAAACACCATATATTTT.

The chain links TRBV9 to TRBJ1-1; D might be TRBD1 (6 bases). The germline V gene has CDR1 SGDLS and CDR2 YYNGEE. The CDR3 runs to 14 residues. Trimming took off 3 bases at V and 0 bases at J, with 9 bases between the two ends. The CDR3 is CASSASGVNTEAFF. CDR3 DNA sequence: TGTGCCAGCAGCGCGTCAGGGGTGAACACTGAAGCTTTCTTT.

V gene TRBV18 combines with J gene TRBJ2-3; 8 bases line up with TRBD1. Germline V CDR1 and CDR2: KGHSH, LQKENI. The CDR3 is 16 residues long. Trimming at V came to 4 bases and at J to 2 bases, leaving 8 bases not matched to a gene. Here the CDR3 DNA reads TGTGCCAGCTCACGGTCGGGACAGGCCAACACAGATACGCAGTATTTT. This gives the protein CASSRSGQANTDTQYF.

The rearrangement links TRBV6-1 to TRBJ2-3; the match to TRBD2 covers 8 bases. The CDR3 consists of 16 residues. In germline, CDR1 is MNHNS, CDR2 SASEGT. Trimming at V came to 2 bases and at J to 0 bases, leaving 4 bases not matched to a gene. CDR3: CASSERPGGSTDTQYF. For the CDR3, the DNA is TGTGCCAGCAGTGAAAGGCCGGGGGGGAGCACAGATACGCAGTATTTT.

V gene TRBV27 combines with J gene TRBJ1-1, with D hard to call. Germline CDR1 reads MNHEY; CDR2 reads SMNVEV (reference sequence). Between the trimmed V and J ends, which lost 4 bases and 3 bases, there was a span of 15 bases. This CDR3 contains 15 residues. The CDR3 DNA follows: TGTGCCAGCAGTTCAAGGTCCTGGGGAGACACTGAAGCTTTCTTT. Its translation: CASSSRSWGDTEAFF.

This clone was counted once. The chain employs TRBV4-1 and TRBJ1-4; 8 bases match TRBD1. Germline values: CDR1 MGHRA, CDR2 YSYEKL. The junction had 11 bases not matched to a gene; V was cut back by 4 bases and J by 10 bases. The CDR3 is 15 amino acids. The CDR3 sequence: CASSPLDRGSGKLFF. DNA for the CDR3: TGCGCCAGCAGCCCATTAGACAGGGGCAGTGGAAAACTGTTTTTT.

The chain is built from TRBV6-2 or TRBV6-3 and TRBJ2-5; 7 bases agree with TRBD1. The CDR3 runs 15 residues. Germline CDR1 MNHEY, CDR2 SVGEGT. Trimming took 1 base from V and 1 from J; bases not matched to a gene: 3. The DNA for the CDR3 is TGTGCCAGCAGTTACTATAACAGGGGCCAAGAGACCCAGTACTTC. This codes for CASSYYNRGQETQYF.

The chain combines TRBV2 with TRBJ2-7; 7 nucleotides line up with TRBD2. The CDR3 loop spans 16 amino acids. Germline CDR1 reads SNHLY; CDR2 reads FYNNEI. Trimming cost V 4 bases and J 1 base; bases outside gene matches: 10. CDR3 protein: CASSAERGALSYEQYF. The CDR3 DNA follows: TGTGCCAGCAGTGCGGAGCGGGGCGCCCTTTCCTACGAGCAGTACTTC.

The chain combines TRBV20-1 with TRBJ1-1; D is unresolved. The V end was cut by 6 bases, the J end by 1 base, with 6 bases between. Per the germline V gene, CDR1 is DFQATT and CDR2 is SNEGSKA (reference sequence). This CDR3 contains 11 residues. The CDR3 protein is CSAEGNTEAFF. The CDR3 nucleotides read TGCAGTGCGGAGGGGAACACTGAAGCTTTCTTT.

This chain links TRBV14 with TRBJ1-1; no firm D call. Trimming stripped 1 base from V and 1 base from J, with 13 bases between. The CDR3 consists of 16 residues. Germline V CDR1 and CDR2: SGHDN, FVKESK. CDR3 amino acids: CASSQGKESGNTEAFF. The DNA for the CDR3 is TGTGCCAGCAGCCAAGGAAAAGAGAGCGGGAACACTGAAGCTTTCTTT.

The chain joins TRBV3-1 (or the pseudogene TRBV3-2) to TRBJ1-1; the D is unclear. Germline lookup yields CDR1 LGHDT and CDR2 YNNKEL (reference sequence). V was clipped by 6 bases and J by 4 bases, with 12 bases between them. This CDR3 spans 13 amino acids. CDR3 residues: CASRPTWATEAFF. For the CDR3, the DNA is TGTGCCAGCAGACCCACATGGGCCACTGAAGCTTTCTTT.

The V and J genes are TRBV12-2 and TRBJ1-1. TRBV12-2 corresponds to a pseudogene. The CDR3 is made up of 16 amino acids. The CDR3 protein is CASRLVRRPNWTEAFF. The CDR3 nucleotides read TGTGCAAGTCGCTTAGTGAGGAGGCCGAACTGGACTGAAGCTTTCTTT.

This sequence joins TRBV29-1 and TRBJ2-2; TRBD2 matches 9 bases. CDR1 and CDR2 from the germline V gene are SQVTM and ANQGSEA. This CDR3 region has 14 residues. After removal of 7 bases from V and 1 base from J, the junction contained 4 bases not matched to a gene. The CDR3 region is CSGGAGGNTGELFF. The CDR3 DNA reads as TGCAGCGGAGGAGCGGGGGGGAACACCGGGGAGCTGTTTTTT.

The chain is built from TRBV5-1 and TRBJ2-5, with no clear D. Germline lookup yields CDR1 SGHRS and CDR2 YFSETQ. The CDR3 contains 14 residues. V lost 4 bases, J lost 4 bases, and 14 bases lay in between. Here the CDR3 reads CASSPRPLGETQYF. CDR3 DNA: TGCGCCAGCAGCCCTAGACCCCTGGGAGAGACCCAGTACTTC.

The genes are TRBV7-2 and TRBJ2-2; TRBD2 agrees at 15 bases. This CDR3 spans 18 amino acids. After removal of 5 bases from V and 5 bases from J, the junction contained 9 bases not matched to a gene. CDR1 is SGHTA and CDR2 is FQGNSA in the germline V gene. CDR3 nucleotide sequence: TGTGCCAGCAGCACTGGACTAGCGGGGGGGCTGTGGACCGGGGAGCTGTTTTTT. This gives the protein CASSTGLAGGLWTGELFF. The full variable domain, completed using reference TRBV7-2 and TRBJ2-2, is GAGVSQSPSNKVTEKGKDVELRCDPISGHTALYWYRQSLGQGLEFLIYFQGNSAPDKSGLPSDRFSAERTGGSVSTLTIQRTQQEDSAVYLCASSTGLAGGLWTGELFFGEGSRLTVL.

The V gene is TRBV27, the J gene TRBJ1-2; 8 bases align to TRBD1. The CDR3 is 13 residues long. Unmatched junction bases numbered 4, after V lost 6 bases and J lost 4 bases. Germline CDR1 reads MNHEY; CDR2 reads SMNVEV (reference sequence). As DNA, the CDR3 is TGTGCCAGCAGCCAGGGGGCTGGCTATGGCTACACCTTC. It codes for CASSQGAGYGYTF.

The V and J genes are TRBV3-1 (or the pseudogene TRBV3-2) and TRBJ2-2, with D possibly being TRBD1 (5 bases). V lost 6 bases and J 5 bases, leaving 28 bases between the germline ends. This CDR3 has 19 residues. Germline V gene data show CDR1 as LGHDT and CDR2 as YNNKEL (reference sequence). The CDR3 coding sequence is TGTGCCAGCAGTCAGCTCCAGGACAATCGTATGGGAATAACCGGGGAGCTGTTTTTT. This translates into CASSQLQDNRMGITGELFF.